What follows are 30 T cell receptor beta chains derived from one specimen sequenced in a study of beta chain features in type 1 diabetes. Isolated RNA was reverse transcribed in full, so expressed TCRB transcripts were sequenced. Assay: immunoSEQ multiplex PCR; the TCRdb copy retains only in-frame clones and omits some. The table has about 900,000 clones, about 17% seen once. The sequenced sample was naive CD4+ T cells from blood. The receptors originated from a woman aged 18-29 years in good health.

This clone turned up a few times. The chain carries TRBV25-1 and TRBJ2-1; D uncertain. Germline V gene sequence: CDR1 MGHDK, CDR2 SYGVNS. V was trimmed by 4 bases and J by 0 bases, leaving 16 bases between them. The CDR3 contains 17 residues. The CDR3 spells CASSGPRPTASYNEQFF. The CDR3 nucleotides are TGTGCCAGCAGTGGACCTCGGCCCACCGCCTCCTACAATGAGCAGTTCTTC.

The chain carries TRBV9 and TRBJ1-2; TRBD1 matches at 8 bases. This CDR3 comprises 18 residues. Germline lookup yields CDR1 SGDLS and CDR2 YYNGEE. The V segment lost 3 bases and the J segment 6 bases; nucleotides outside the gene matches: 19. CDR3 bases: TGTGCCAGCAGCGCCCAGACCGTACGGACAGGGCCATCTGATGGCTACACCTTC. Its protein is CASSAQTVRTGPSDGYTF.

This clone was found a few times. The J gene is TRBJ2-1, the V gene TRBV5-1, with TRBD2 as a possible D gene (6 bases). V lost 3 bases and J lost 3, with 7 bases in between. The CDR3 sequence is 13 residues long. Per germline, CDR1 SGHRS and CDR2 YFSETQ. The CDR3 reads CASSWGDYNEQFF. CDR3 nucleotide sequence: TGCGCCAGCAGCTGGGGGGACTACAATGAGCAGTTCTTC.

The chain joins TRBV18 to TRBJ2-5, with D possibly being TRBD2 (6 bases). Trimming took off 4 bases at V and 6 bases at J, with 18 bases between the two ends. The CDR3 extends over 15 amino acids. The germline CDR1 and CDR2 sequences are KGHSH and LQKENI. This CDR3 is CASSRLSAEGQTQYF. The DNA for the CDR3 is TGTGCCAGCTCACGACTTAGCGCGGAGGGACAGACCCAGTACTTC.

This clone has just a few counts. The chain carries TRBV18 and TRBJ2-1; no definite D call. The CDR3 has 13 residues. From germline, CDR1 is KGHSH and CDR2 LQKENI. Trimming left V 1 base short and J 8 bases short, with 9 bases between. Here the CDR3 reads CASSPQQQDEQFF. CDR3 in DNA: TGTGCCAGCTCACCACAACAGCAGGATGAGCAGTTCTTC.

The CDR3 DNA reads TGTGCCACCGGGCATGGCGGAAAAGAGACCCAGTACTTC. Translation gives CATGHGGKETQYF. J is TRBJ2-5 and V is TRBV19; D ambiguous. V was pared by 10 bases and J by 3 bases, with 15 bases between. CDR1 and CDR2 (germline): LNHDA, SQIVND (reference sequence). The CDR3 contains 13 residues. Full variable domain (remainder filled in from reference TRBV19 and TRBJ2-5): DGGITQSPKYLFRKEGQNVTLSCEQNLNHDAMYWYRQDPGQGLRLIYYSQIVNDFQKGDIAEGYSVSREKKESFPLTVTSAQKNPTAFYLCATGHGGKETQYFGPGTRLLVL.

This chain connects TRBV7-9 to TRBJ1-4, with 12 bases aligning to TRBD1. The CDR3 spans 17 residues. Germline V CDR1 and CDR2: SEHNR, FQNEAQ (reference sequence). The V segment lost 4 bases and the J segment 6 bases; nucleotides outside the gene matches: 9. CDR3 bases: TGTGCCAGCAGCTATAACGCCGGGACAGGGGGCTATGAAAAACTGTTTTTT. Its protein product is CASSYNAGTGGYEKLFF.

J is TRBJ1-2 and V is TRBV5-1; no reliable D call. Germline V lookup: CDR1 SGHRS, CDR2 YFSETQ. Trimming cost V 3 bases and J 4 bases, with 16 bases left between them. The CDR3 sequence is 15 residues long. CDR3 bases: TGCGCCAGCAGCTCCGCCCTATCCCCCCTCTATGGCTACACCTTC. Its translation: CASSSALSPLYGYTF. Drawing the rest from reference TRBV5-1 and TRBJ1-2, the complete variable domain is KAGVTQTPRYLIKTRGQQVTLSCSPISGHRSVSWYQQTPGQGLQFLFEYFSETQRNKGNFPGRFSGRQFSNSRSEMNVSTLELGDSALYLCASSSALSPLYGYTFGSGTRLTVV.

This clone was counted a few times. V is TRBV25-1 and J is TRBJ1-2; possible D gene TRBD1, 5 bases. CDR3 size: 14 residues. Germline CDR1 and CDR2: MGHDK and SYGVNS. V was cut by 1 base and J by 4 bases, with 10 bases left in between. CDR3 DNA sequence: TGTGCCAGCAGTGAATTGGGGGTCCCCTATGGCTACACCTTC. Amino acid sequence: CASSELGVPYGYTF.

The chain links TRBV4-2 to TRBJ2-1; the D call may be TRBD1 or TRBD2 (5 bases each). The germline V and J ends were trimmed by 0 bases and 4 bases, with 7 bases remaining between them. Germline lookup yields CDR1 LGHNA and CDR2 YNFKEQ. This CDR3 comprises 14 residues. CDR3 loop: CASSQDWGYNEQFF. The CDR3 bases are TGTGCCAGCAGCCAAGATTGGGGGTACAATGAGCAGTTCTTC.

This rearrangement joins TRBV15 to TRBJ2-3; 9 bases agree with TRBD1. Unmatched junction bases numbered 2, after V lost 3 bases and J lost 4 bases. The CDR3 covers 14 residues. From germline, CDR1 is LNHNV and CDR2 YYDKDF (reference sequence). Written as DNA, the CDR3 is TGTGCCACCAGCAGGGGGACAGGGTCAGATACGCAGTATTTT. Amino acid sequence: CATSRGTGSDTQYF.

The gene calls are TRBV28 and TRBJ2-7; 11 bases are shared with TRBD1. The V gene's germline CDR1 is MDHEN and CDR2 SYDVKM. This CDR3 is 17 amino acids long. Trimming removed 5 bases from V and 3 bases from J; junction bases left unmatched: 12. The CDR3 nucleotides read TGTGCCAGCAGTCCCGGACAGGGGGCGCGGGTAATCTACGAGCAGTACTTC. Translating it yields CASSPGQGARVIYEQYF.

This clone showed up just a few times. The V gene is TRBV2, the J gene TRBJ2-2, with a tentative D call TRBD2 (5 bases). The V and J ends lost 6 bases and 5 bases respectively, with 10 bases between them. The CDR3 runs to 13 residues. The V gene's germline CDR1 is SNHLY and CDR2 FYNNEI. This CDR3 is CASSTLGTGELFF. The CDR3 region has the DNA TGTGCCAGCAGCACACTAGGGACCGGGGAGCTGTTTTTT.

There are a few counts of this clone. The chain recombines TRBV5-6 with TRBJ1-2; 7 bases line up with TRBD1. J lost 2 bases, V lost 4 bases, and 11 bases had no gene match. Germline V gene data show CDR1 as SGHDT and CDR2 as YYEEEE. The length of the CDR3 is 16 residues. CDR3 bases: TGTGCCAGCAGCGCTATCACCAAACAGGGGAACTATGGCTACACCTTC. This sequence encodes CASSAITKQGNYGYTF.

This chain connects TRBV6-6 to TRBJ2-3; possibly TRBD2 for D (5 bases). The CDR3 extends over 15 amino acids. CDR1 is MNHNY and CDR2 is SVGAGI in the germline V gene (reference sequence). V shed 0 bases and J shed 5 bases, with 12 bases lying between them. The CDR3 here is CASSYSWRAEDTQYF. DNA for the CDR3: TGTGCCAGCAGTTACTCTTGGCGGGCTGAAGATACGCAGTATTTT.

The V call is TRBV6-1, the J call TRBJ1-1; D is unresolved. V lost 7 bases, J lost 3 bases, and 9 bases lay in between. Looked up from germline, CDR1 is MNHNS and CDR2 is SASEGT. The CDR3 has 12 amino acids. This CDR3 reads CASTSRYTEAFF. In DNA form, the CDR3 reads TGTGCCAGCACCTCCAGATACACTGAAGCTTTCTTT.

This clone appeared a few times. Written as DNA, the CDR3 is TGTGCCAGCTCACCTTTCGACACCAATTACAATGAGCAGTTCTTC. Its protein is CASSPFDTNYNEQFF. The genes are TRBV18 and TRBJ2-1; D ambiguous. Germline V lookup: CDR1 KGHSH, CDR2 LQKENI. Deletions cut 3 bases from V and 4 bases from J, with 13 bases between. The CDR3 loop spans 15 amino acids.

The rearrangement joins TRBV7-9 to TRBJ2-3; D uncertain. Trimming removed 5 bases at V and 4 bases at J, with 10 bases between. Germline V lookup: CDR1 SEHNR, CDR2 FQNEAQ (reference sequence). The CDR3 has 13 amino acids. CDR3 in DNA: TGTGCCAGCAGCCCCTATACCGCAGATACGCAGTATTTT. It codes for CASSPYTADTQYF.

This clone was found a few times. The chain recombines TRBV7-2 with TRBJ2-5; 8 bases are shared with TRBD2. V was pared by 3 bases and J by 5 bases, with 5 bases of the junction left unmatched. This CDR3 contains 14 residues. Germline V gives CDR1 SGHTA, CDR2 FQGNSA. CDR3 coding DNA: TGTGCCAGCAGCTTGAGCGGGAGTGGGGAGACCCAGTACTTC. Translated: CASSLSGSGETQYF.

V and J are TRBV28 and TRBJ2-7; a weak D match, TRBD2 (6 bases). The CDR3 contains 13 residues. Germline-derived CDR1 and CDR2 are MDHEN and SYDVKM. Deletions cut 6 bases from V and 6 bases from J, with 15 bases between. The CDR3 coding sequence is TGTGCCAGCAGAACGGGAGTAGCTGGCGAGCAGTACTTC. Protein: CASRTGVAGEQYF. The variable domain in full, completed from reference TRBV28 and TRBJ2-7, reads DVKVTQSSRYLVKRTGEKVFLECVQDMDHENMFWYRQDPGLGLRLIYFSYDVKMKEKGDIPEGYSVSREKKERFSLILESASTNQTSMYLCASRTGVAGEQYFGPGTRLTVT.

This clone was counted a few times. CDR3 amino acids: CASSPGTGRNEQYF. CDR3 sequence (DNA): TGTGCCAGCAGTCCCGGGACAGGACGAAACGAGCAGTACTTC. The J gene is TRBJ2-7, the V gene TRBV28, with TRBD1 matching 8 bases. Losses at the gene ends were 5 bases for V and 5 bases for J; bases not matched to a gene: 8. The CDR3 spans 14 residues. CDR1 and CDR2 (germline): MDHEN, SYDVKM.

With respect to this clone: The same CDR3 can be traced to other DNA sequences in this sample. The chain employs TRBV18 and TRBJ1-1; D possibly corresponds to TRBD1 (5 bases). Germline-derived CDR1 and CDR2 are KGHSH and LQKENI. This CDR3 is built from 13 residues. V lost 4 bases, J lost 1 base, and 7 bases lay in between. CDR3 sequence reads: CASSHGQNTEAFF. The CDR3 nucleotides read TGTGCCAGCTCACATGGACAGAACACTGAAGCTTTCTTT.

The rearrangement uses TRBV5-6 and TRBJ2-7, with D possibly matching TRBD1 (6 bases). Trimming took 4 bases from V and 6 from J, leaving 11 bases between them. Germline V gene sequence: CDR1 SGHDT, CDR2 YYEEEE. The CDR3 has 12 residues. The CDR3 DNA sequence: TGTGCCAGCAGCGACAGGCCAAGCGAGCAGTACTTC. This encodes CASSDRPSEQYF.

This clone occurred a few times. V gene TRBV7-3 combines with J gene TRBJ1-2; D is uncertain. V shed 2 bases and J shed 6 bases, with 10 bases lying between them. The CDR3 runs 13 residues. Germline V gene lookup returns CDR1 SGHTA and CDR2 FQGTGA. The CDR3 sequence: CASSLVEGDGYTF. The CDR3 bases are TGTGCCAGCAGCTTAGTAGAGGGAGATGGCTACACCTTC.

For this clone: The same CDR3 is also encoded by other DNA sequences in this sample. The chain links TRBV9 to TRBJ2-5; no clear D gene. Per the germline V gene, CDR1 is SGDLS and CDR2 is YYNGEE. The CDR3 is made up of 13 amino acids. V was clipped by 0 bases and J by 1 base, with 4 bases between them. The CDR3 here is CASSVGGQETQYF. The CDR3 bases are TGTGCCAGCAGCGTAGGCGGCCAAGAGACCCAGTACTTC.

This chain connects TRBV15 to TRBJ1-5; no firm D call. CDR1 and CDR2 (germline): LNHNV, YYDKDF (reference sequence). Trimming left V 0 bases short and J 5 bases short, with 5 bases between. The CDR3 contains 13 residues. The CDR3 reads CATSRDVDQPQHF. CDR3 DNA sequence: TGTGCCACCAGCAGAGACGTTGATCAGCCCCAGCATTTT.

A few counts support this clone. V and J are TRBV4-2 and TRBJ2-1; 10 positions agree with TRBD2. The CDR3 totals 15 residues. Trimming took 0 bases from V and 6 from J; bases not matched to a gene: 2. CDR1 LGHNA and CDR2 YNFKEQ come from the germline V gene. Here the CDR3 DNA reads TGTGCCAGCAGCCAAGAGCCTAGCGGGAGCAATGAGCAGTTCTTC. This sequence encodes CASSQEPSGSNEQFF.

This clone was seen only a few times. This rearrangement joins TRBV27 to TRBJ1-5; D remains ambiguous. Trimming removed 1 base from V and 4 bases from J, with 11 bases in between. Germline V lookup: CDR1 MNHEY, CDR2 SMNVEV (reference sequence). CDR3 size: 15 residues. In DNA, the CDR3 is TGTGCCAGCAGTTTATTACCGGTGAGGAATCAGCCCCAGCATTTT. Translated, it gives CASSLLPVRNQPQHF.

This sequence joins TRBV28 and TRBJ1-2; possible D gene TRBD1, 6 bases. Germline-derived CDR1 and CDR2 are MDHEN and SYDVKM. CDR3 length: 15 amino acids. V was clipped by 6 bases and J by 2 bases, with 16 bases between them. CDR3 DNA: TGTGCCAGCAGCCCTGGGGGCAGTCAGAACTATGGCTACACCTTC. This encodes CASSPGGSQNYGYTF.

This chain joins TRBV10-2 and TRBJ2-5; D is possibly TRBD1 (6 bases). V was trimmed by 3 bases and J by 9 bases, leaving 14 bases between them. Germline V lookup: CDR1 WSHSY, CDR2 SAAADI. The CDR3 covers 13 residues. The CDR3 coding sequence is TGCGCCAGCAGTGAAGTGGGGCCAGGGGCCCAGTACTTC. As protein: CASSEVGPGAQYF.